This T cell receptor (beta chain) was recovered during a study of Ad26.COV2.S vaccination and SARS-CoV-2 variants. Whole-study results and caveats: Similar non-spike TCR breadth was observed in recipients of vaccine and of placebo. Responses of spike-specific T cells (both CD8+ and CD4+) reportedly showed substantial breadth after vaccination.

The CDR3 length is 12 residues. The V and J ends lost 1 base and 4 bases respectively, with 4 bases between them. Per the germline V gene, CDR1 is SGHRS and CDR2 is YFSETQ. TCRdb keeps only in-frame clones here, not all; method: immunoSEQ multiplex PCR. The data hold some 300,000 clones, with around 83% observed a single time. A few counts support this clone. Its cognate antigen is unknown. Noted treatment: about 20 received Ad26.COV2.S at low or high dose, single or two shots; a few received placebo; per-sample allocation not given. Following the first vaccine or placebo injection, samples were taken on day 63.

Material: peripheral blood, obtained in a trial of Ad26.COV2.S vaccine versus placebo. This TCR derives from a person between 18 and 59 years old who received the Ad26.COV2.S COVID-19 vaccine or a placebo. The chain uses TRBV5-1 and TRBJ2-3; D remains ambiguous. This chain's CDR3 is CASSLNADTQYF. The CDR3 nucleotides are TGCGCCAGCAGCTTGAATGCAGATACGCAGTATTTT.